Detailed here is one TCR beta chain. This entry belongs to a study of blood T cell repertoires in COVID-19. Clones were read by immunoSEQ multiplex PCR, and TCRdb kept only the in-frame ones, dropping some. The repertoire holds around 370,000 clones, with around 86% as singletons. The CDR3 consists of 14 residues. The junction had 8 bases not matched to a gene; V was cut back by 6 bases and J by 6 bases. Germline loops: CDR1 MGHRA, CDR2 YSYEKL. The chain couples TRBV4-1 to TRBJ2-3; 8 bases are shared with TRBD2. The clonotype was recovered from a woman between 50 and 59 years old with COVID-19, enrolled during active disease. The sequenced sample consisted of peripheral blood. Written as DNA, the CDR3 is TGCGCCAGCAGACTAGCGGACGCCGACGATACGCAGTATTTT. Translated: CASRLADADDTQYF.